One and the same sample provided the 5 T cell receptor beta chains below, sequenced in a study of blood T cell repertoires in COVID-19. Produced via immunoSEQ multiplex PCR; TCRdb's table is partial and in-frame only. The data show 280,000 or so clones, 87% seen once. The material sequenced was PBMCs or T cells enriched from blood (not recorded which). These receptors were obtained from a woman aged 40-49 years who had recovered from COVID-19.

This chain links TRBV11-3 with TRBJ2-3; 8 nucleotides match TRBD2. The germline CDR1 and CDR2 sequences are SGHNT and YENEEA. Germline trimming cut 8 bases from V and 3 bases from J; bases unmatched to any gene: 19. This CDR3 region has 18 residues. The CDR3 loop reads CASCYMAESGRRTDTQYF. In DNA form, the CDR3 reads TGTGCCAGCTGCTATATGGCCGAGAGCGGGAGAAGGACAGATACGCAGTATTTT.

Note on this clone: Other DNA variants within this sample encode the same CDR3. The rearrangement links TRBV27 to TRBJ1-1, with D unclear. CDR3 length: 13 amino acids. Germline-derived CDR1 and CDR2 are MNHEY and SMNVEV (reference sequence). Trimming removed 6 bases at V and 5 bases at J, with 13 bases between. The CDR3 DNA reads TGTGCCAGCAGCTTTCGGCGCGGGACTGAAGCTTTCTTT. This sequence encodes CASSFRRGTEAFF.

This clone was seen a handful of times. The chain links TRBV18 to TRBJ2-7; D is undetermined. Trimming pared 1 base from V and 4 bases from J, leaving 8 bases between. From germline, CDR1 is KGHSH and CDR2 LQKENI. The CDR3 loop spans 13 amino acids. The CDR3 nucleotides read TGTGCCAGCTCACCACGGTCCGGGTACGAGCAGTACTTC. It is translated as CASSPRSGYEQYF.

V is TRBV7-2 and J is TRBJ1-1; possibly TRBD1 for D (6 bases). The CDR3 consists of 14 residues. Germline V CDR1 and CDR2: SGHTA, FQGNSA. V dropped 1 base and J dropped 1 base, with 7 bases sitting between them. The CDR3 DNA follows: TGTGCCAGCAGCTTAGGACAGGCGAACACTGAAGCTTTCTTT. As protein: CASSLGQANTEAFF.

The chain is built from TRBV28 and TRBJ1-2; D unresolved. Trimming pared 3 bases from V and 8 bases from J, leaving 13 bases between. The germline gives CDR1 MDHEN, CDR2 SYDVKM. The length of the CDR3 is 13 residues. CDR3 loop: CASSLTERWGYTF. The CDR3 nucleotides read TGTGCCAGCAGTTTGACGGAGAGGTGGGGCTACACCTTC.